This T cell receptor (beta chain) was identified in a study of Graves' ophthalmopathy and Graves' hyperthyroidism. Trimming removed 7 bases from V and 7 bases from J; junction bases left unmatched: 8. The CDR3 loop spans 14 amino acids. This clonotype came up many times. Ineligible for inclusion were patients with other autoimmune diseases, uncontrolled infections, pregnancy or lactation. Transcripts of RNA were the source for amplifying TCR beta CDR3 regions. First-round RT-PCR with HTBI primers preceded a second-round multiplex PCR. MiXCR, run by TCRdb on the multiplex PCR reads, gives a single entry per CDR3 protein. The table lists over 150,000 distinct CDR3 sequences, less than 45% of them singletons, with 4.5% to 6% in the top ten.

The sequence derives from a woman aged 40 to 49 with Graves' ophthalmopathy. Sequencing was performed on peripheral blood. The rearrangement uses TRBV12-3 or TRBV12-4 and TRBJ2-7; 12 positions agree with TRBD2. CDR3 sequence (DNA): TGTGCCAGCACCCGGACTAGCGGGGTTAGGGAGCAGTACTTC. This codes for CASTRTSGVREQYF.